Each of the 14 T cell receptor beta chains below was sequenced from the same sample in a study of shared clonotypes between healthy human individuals. The repertoire was sequenced with immunoSEQ multiplex PCR; TCRdb's copy has only in-frame clones and lacks some. The sample consists of around 1.5 million clones, 98% of them appearing once. Sequencing was carried out using naive CD4+ T cells sorted from blood. Subset indicated: CD45RA+ positively selected. Source of these receptors: a man aged 25-45 years in good health.

The chain couples TRBV5-1 to TRBJ2-7; D assignment may be TRBD1 or TRBD2 (7 bases each). The CDR3 is made up of 13 amino acids. CDR1 and CDR2 from the germline V gene are SGHRS and YFSETQ. Trimming took 6 bases from V and 3 from J, leaving 13 bases between them. The DNA for the CDR3 is TGCGCCAGCACCCCAGGGGGGGGCTACGAGCAGTACTTC. Translated, it gives CASTPGGGYEQYF.

The chain is built from TRBV6-6 and TRBJ2-7, with D unclear. The V end was cut by 10 bases, the J end by 2 bases, with 12 bases between. This CDR3 spans 12 amino acids. Germline-derived CDR1 and CDR2 are MNHNY and SVGAGI (reference sequence). Here the CDR3 reads CATTKNPYEQYF. For the CDR3, the DNA is TGTGCCACCACGAAAAATCCCTACGAGCAGTACTTC.

V is TRBV13 and J is TRBJ1-2; D call uncertain. The CDR3 covers 17 residues. Germline-derived CDR1 and CDR2 are PRHDT and FYEKMQ (reference sequence). V lost 5 bases to trimming and J lost 0 bases, with 19 bases between them. The CDR3 here is CASSPGSGGAPNYGYTF. For the CDR3, the DNA is TGTGCCAGCAGCCCCGGCTCTGGAGGAGCACCTAACTATGGCTACACCTTC. The full variable domain, with the rest looked up from reference TRBV13 and TRBJ1-2, is AAGVIQSPRHLIKEKRETATLKCYPIPRHDTVYWYQQGPGQDPQFLISFYEKMQSDKGSIPDRFSAQQFSDYHSELNMSSLELGDSALYFCASSPGSGGAPNYGYTFGSGTRLTVV.

CDR3 in DNA: TGTGCCAGCAGTTATCTCGTTGTAGGGGCGGGGGAGACCCAGTACTTC. As protein: CASSYLVVGAGETQYF. The V gene is TRBV6-5, the J gene TRBJ2-5, with D perhaps TRBD2 (6 bases). CDR3 size: 16 residues. CDR1 and CDR2 (germline): MNHEY, SVGAGI. V was trimmed by 3 bases and J by 5 bases, leaving 19 bases between them.

V usage is TRBV7-2 and J usage is TRBJ2-3; 7 bases match TRBD1. V lost 5 bases to trimming and J lost 2 bases; unmatched junction nucleotides: 7. CDR3 length: 15 amino acids. Germline V gene sequence: CDR1 SGHTA, CDR2 FQGNSA. The CDR3 loop is CASSPRTGNTDTQYF. Here the CDR3 DNA reads TGTGCCAGCAGCCCTAGGACAGGAAACACAGATACGCAGTATTTT.

The chain is built from TRBV7-2 and TRBJ2-1, with a weak D call TRBD1 (5 bases). Germline lookup yields CDR1 SGHTA and CDR2 FQGNSA. The CDR3 extends over 14 amino acids. Trimming cost V 3 bases and J 3 bases, with 9 bases left between them. CDR3 bases: TGTGCCAGCAGCTTCCAGGGAAACTACAATGAGCAGTTCTTC. Protein: CASSFQGNYNEQFF. The full variable domain, rest sourced from reference TRBV7-2 and TRBJ2-1, is GAGVSQSPSNKVTEKGKDVELRCDPISGHTALYWYRQSLGQGLEFLIYFQGNSAPDKSGLPSDRFSAERTGGSVSTLTIQRTQQEDSAVYLCASSFQGNYNEQFFGPGTRLTVL.

This clone came up a few times. The CDR3 DNA reads as TGTGCCAGCTCACAAACAAGGACAGTGCTAAAGGAGCAGTACTTC. It yields the protein CASSQTRTVLKEQYF. The rearrangement joins TRBV18 to TRBJ2-7, with D perhaps TRBD1 (6 bases). Germline V CDR1 and CDR2: KGHSH, LQKENI. The CDR3 is made up of 15 amino acids. V lost 4 bases and J lost 7, with 20 bases in between.

The chain joins TRBV6-5 to TRBJ2-7, with TRBD1 as a possible D gene (6 bases). Germline values: CDR1 MNHEY, CDR2 SVGAGI. The CDR3 runs to 12 residues. V lost 6 bases to trimming and J lost 3 bases, with 9 bases between them. CDR3 nucleotide sequence: TGTGCCAGCAGCCGGGGACACTACGAGCAGTACTTC. Protein sequence: CASSRGHYEQYF.

Here the CDR3 reads CASSRVHVMDEQYF. The DNA for the CDR3 is TGTGCCAGCAGCCGCGTCCATGTTATGGACGAGCAGTACTTC. The rearrangement joins TRBV14 to TRBJ2-7; no firm D call. Trimming stripped 4 bases from V and 5 bases from J, with 15 bases between. Germline V gives CDR1 SGHDN, CDR2 FVKESK. This CDR3 spans 14 amino acids.

Comment on this clone: Other DNA sequences of this sample code for an identical CDR3. The chain recombines TRBV7-2 with TRBJ2-7, with D possibly TRBD2 on 5 matching bases. Trimming removed 6 bases at V and 6 bases at J, with 9 bases between. CDR1 and CDR2 from the germline V gene are SGHTA and FQGNSA. The CDR3 consists of 11 residues. The CDR3 DNA reads TGTGCCAGCAGTCTAGCCCTCGAGCAGTACTTC. Translating it yields CASSLALEQYF.

The V gene is TRBV11-2, the J gene TRBJ2-7; possible D gene TRBD2, 6 bases. Germline CDR1 SGHAT, CDR2 FQNNGV. V was trimmed by 2 bases and J by 2 bases, leaving 16 bases between them. This CDR3 comprises 16 residues. Here the CDR3 DNA reads TGTGCCAGCAGCTTATCGGGGGTGGAGGGGACCTACGAGCAGTACTTC. The encoded protein is CASSLSGVEGTYEQYF.

This chain uses TRBV5-1 with TRBJ2-1, with 8 bases matching TRBD2. The germline V gene has CDR1 SGHRS and CDR2 YFSETQ. V lost 0 bases to trimming and J lost 9 bases; unmatched junction nucleotides: 11. This CDR3 is built from 16 residues. The CDR3: CASSLVPSGSEGEQFF. The CDR3 DNA reads TGCGCCAGCAGCTTGGTTCCCAGCGGGAGTGAAGGTGAGCAGTTCTTC. The full variable domain, its missing parts supplied by reference TRBV5-1 and TRBJ2-1, is KAGVTQTPRYLIKTRGQQVTLSCSPISGHRSVSWYQQTPGQGLQFLFEYFSETQRNKGNFPGRFSGRQFSNSRSEMNVSTLELGDSALYLCASSLVPSGSEGEQFFGPGTRLTVL.

The V and J genes are TRBV11-2 and TRBJ1-3; D gene unclear. The ends were cut back, 4 bases at V and 4 bases at J, with 11 bases in the middle. Germline V gene lookup returns CDR1 SGHAT and CDR2 FQNNGV. The CDR3 loop spans 14 amino acids. CDR3 in amino acids: CASSSPPQGNTIYF. CDR3 nucleotide sequence: TGTGCCAGCAGCTCTCCTCCTCAAGGAAACACCATATATTTT.

This chain's CDR3 is CASSLAHSYEVSYEQYF. CDR3 bases: TGTGCCAGCAGCTTGGCTCACAGTTATGAGGTCTCCTACGAGCAGTACTTC. The rearrangement joins TRBV5-5 to TRBJ2-7; D unresolved. The CDR3 consists of 17 residues. Per the germline V gene, CDR1 is SGHKS and CDR2 is YYEKEE (reference sequence). V was clipped by 0 bases and J by 0 bases, with 16 bases between them. The full variable domain, its missing parts supplied by reference TRBV5-5 and TRBJ2-7, is DAGVTQSPTHLIKTRGQQVTLRCSPISGHKSVSWYQQVLGQGPQFIFQYYEKEERGRGNFPDRFSARQFPNYSSELNVNALLLGDSALYLCASSLAHSYEVSYEQYFGPGTRLTVT.